The rows below give T cell receptor beta chains drawn from one sample of a study of radiotherapy plus CTLA-4 blockade in lung cancer. The table came from immunoSEQ multiplex PCR; TCRdb's copy has only in-frame clones and leaves some out. Of over 40,000 clones in the sample, approximately 78% are singletons; the top ten hold approximately 3.5%. The sample consisted of peripheral blood, taken from a patient treated with radiotherapy plus ipilimumab. Receptors originate from a human donor with non-small cell lung cancer who had stable disease on radiotherapy plus ipilimumab. The CDR3 runs from the conserved cysteine through the conserved F or W. D genes are given only for firm matches. The size field is filled for only some rows; it gives once, few, many or a size class.

TRBV7-6,once,NA,TRBJ2-3,TGTGCCAGCAGCTTAACTCCTTGGAGCCGCAGCACAGATACGCAGTATTTT,CASSLTPWSRSTDTQYF
TRBV27,NA,TRBD1,TRBJ1-1,TGTGCCAGCAGTCCCCAACCGGGACAGGGGATTGGGTTTGCTTTCTTT,CASSPQPGQGIGFAFF
TRBV7-9,NA,NA,TRBJ2-7,TGTGCCAGCAGCTTAGATAGGGGAGGAAACGAGCAGTACTTC,CASSLDRGGNEQYF
TRBV7-2,NA,NA,TRBJ2-5,TGTGCCAGCAGCTGGGGAGCTGGGCAAGAGACCCAGTACTTC,CASSWGAGQETQYF
TRBV7-4,NA,NA,TRBJ2-1,TGTGCCAGCAGCCGCATCCGGGACTGCTCCTACAATGAGCAGTTCTTC,CASSRIRDCSYNEQFF
TRBV7-2,NA,NA,TRBJ2-7,TGTGCCAGCAGCTTAATCGGGGGTGGGAGGACCTACGAGCAGTACTTC,CASSLIGGGRTYEQYF
TRBV28,NA,TRBD1,TRBJ1-2,TGTGCCAGCAGTCCATTGACAGGGGGCCACTATGGCTACACCTTC,CASSPLTGGHYGYTF
TRBV5-4,NA,NA,TRBJ1-3,TGTGCCAGCAGCGCGGGACGGGCCTCTGGAAACACCATATATTTT,CASSAGRASGNTIYF
TRBV16,NA,TRBD2,TRBJ2-2,TGTGCCAGCAGCCGTCTAGCGGGAGGACCTGGGGAGCTGTTTTTT,CASSRLAGGPGELFF
TRBV5-1,few,TRBD1,TRBJ1-1,TGCGCCAGCAGCTTTGGACAGGGGAACACTGAAGCTTTCTTT,CASSFGQGNTEAFF
TRBV13,NA,NA,TRBJ2-2,TGTGCCAGCATCTACCTCGCGGTCGGGGGTGGCACCGGGGAGCTGTTTTTT,CASIYLAVGGGTGELFF
TRBV18,NA,NA,TRBJ1-3,TGTGCCAGCTCACCACAGACAGGTAGAACTGGAAACACCATATATTTT,CASSPQTGRTGNTIYF
TRBV7-3,NA,NA,TRBJ2-2,TGTGCCAGCAGCTTAACCCCGTCTGGGGAGCTGTTTTTT,CASSLTPSGELFF
TRBV9,NA,NA,TRBJ2-3,TGTGCCAGCAGCGTAGGGGCTAGCACAGATACGCAGTATTTT,CASSVGASTDTQYF
TRBV19,NA,NA,TRBJ2-7,TGTGCCAGTAGTCCACCCGCCGGGACACCGGCCTACGAGCAGTACTTC,CASSPPAGTPAYEQYF
TRBV5-8,NA,NA,TRBJ2-7,TGTGCCAGCAGGCCAAGAGGCCCCTACGAGCAGTACTTC,CASRPRGPYEQYF
TRBV5-6,NA,NA,TRBJ2-1,TGTGCCAGCAGCTTTGAGGTAAATGAGCAGTTCTTC,CASSFEVNEQFF
TRBV5-1,few,TRBD2,TRBJ2-5,TGCGCCAGCAGCTTGGCCGGCGGGAGGCGGGAGACCCAGTACTTC,CASSLAGGRRETQYF
TRBV5-1,NA,TRBD1,TRBJ2-2,TGCGCCAGCAGCGAGGGACAGGGGAACACCGGGGAGCTGTTTTTT,CASSEGQGNTGELFF
TRBV27,NA,TRBD1,TRBJ1-2,TGTGCCAGCAGTCCGTTAGGGGGGACAGGGGGCAGCTATGGCTACACCTTC,CASSPLGGTGGSYGYTF
TRBV2,NA,TRBD1,TRBJ2-1,TGTGCCAGCAGCCCTCCGGGACAGGGAATCATCGAGCAGTTCTTC,CASSPPGQGIIEQFF
TRBV10-2,NA,TRBD1,TRBJ1-5,TGCGCCAGCAGTAGGGGGGGACAGGGAAATCAGCCCCAGCATTTT,CASSRGGQGNQPQHF
TRBV30,NA,NA,TRBJ1-2,TGTGCCTGGACGGCAGGATATGGCTACACCTTC,CAWTAGYGYTF
TRBV11-2,NA,TRBD1,TRBJ2-5,TGTGCCAGCAGCTTAGCGGGCGCGACAGGGCGACAGACCCAGTACTTC,CASSLAGATGRQTQYF
TRBV7-2,NA,NA,TRBJ1-3,TGTGCCAGCAGCTCAGACAGTAAAACGGGAAACACCATATATTTT,CASSSDSKTGNTIYF
TRBV5-1,NA,NA,TRBJ2-1,TGCGCCAGCAGCTTGGAAGGGGACTGGCTCGGCAATGAGCAGTTCTTC,CASSLEGDWLGNEQFF
TRBV7-2,NA,NA,TRBJ1-3,TGTGCCAGCAGCTCCTACCGAACTGGAAACACCATATATTTT,CASSSYRTGNTIYF
TRBV7-9,few,TRBD1,TRBJ1-5,TGTGCCAGCAGCTTAGGAGGGACAGACCTAAATCAGCCCCAGCATTTT,CASSLGGTDLNQPQHF
TRBV7-9,NA,NA,TRBJ1-3,TGTGCCAGCAGCGTCGACCGGACAGCATCTGGAAACACCATATATTTT,CASSVDRTASGNTIYF
TRBV9,NA,NA,TRBJ2-3,TGTGCCAGCAGCTTCGCAGGGATGGGCACAGATACGCAGTATTTT,CASSFAGMGTDTQYF
TRBV10-3,NA,NA,TRBJ2-1,TGTGCCATCCAAGTCAGCGAGAGCTCCTACAATGAGCAGTTCTTC,CAIQVSESSYNEQFF
TRBV7-3,NA,NA,TRBJ2-2,TGTGCCAGCAGCTATTCGTTCAGAAACACCGGGGAGCTGTTTTTT,CASSYSFRNTGELFF
TRBV7-8,NA,TRBD2,TRBJ2-7,TGTGCCAGCAGCCCAACTAGCGGGACATCCTACGAGCAGTACTTC,CASSPTSGTSYEQYF
TRBV7-7,NA,NA,TRBJ2-7,TGTGCCAGCAGCCCATATCCCAGGGGCTCCCTCACCTACGAGCAGTACTTC,CASSPYPRGSLTYEQYF
TRBV5-1,NA,TRBD2,TRBJ2-2,TGCGCCAGCAGCTTGACCCAGCGGGGGACCACCGGGGAGCTGTTTTTT,CASSLTQRGTTGELFF
TRBV2,NA,NA,TRBJ2-7,TGTGCCAGCAGAGAAAACCTTTACGAGCAGTACTTC,CASRENLYEQYF
TRBV27,NA,NA,TRBJ2-7,TGTGCCAGCAGTCCCAGGTTCCGGAACCACGAGCAGTACTTC,CASSPRFRNHEQYF
TRBV9,NA,NA,TRBJ2-1,TGTGCCAGCAGCGTATCCCCGGGACTCAGGGGGAATGAGCAGTTCTTC,CASSVSPGLRGNEQFF
TRBV27,NA,TRBD2,TRBJ2-7,TGTGCCAGTGGGACTAGCGGGATATACGAGCAGTACTTC,CASGTSGIYEQYF
TRBV5-4,NA,TRBD1,TRBJ2-2,TGTGCCAGCAGCTGGGACAGAGGCCAAGTCGGGGAGCTGTTTTTT,CASSWDRGQVGELFF
TRBV11-2,NA,TRBD2,TRBJ2-5,TGTGCCAGCAGCTTCGGACTAGCGGGGTTACAAGAGACCCAGTACTTC,CASSFGLAGLQETQYF
TRBV19,NA,TRBD1,TRBJ1-1,TGTGCCAGTAGTCTACAGGGGGGTGGCACTGAAGCTTTCTTT,CASSLQGGGTEAFF